These T cell receptor beta chains were read from a single sample in a study of blood T cell repertoires in COVID-19. Clones were sequenced by immunoSEQ multiplex PCR, and TCRdb holds only the in-frame ones, with some missing. The data contain some 200,000 clones, more than 75% of them singletons. Input material: peripheral blood. The source is a human donor in a cohort sampled during active COVID-19. CDR3s include the opening cysteine and the closing phenylalanine or tryptophan.

CASTRGHETQYF | TRBV2
CASTVTRGVGYEQYF | TRBV25-1
CASSPDRGLEKLFF | TRBV7-9
CASSSLTGTDTQYF | TRBV5-1
CASSLGLAGITIGVF | TRBV11-2
CASSDRLARIDETQYF | TRBV25-1
CASSSWGGSEQFF | TRBV18
CASSPSTGGNTEAFF | TRBV5-1
CASSRDTDYEQYF | TRBV3-1/TRBV3-2
CASSQDRTGNTIYF | TRBV7-6
CSVEGLGTRETQYF | TRBV29-1
CASSDRLAINEQFF | TRBV7-9
CASTMGQGQPQHF | TRBV6-6
CASSLAPPTSGGALETQYF | TRBV7-2
CASSTGQGGYEQYF | TRBV19
CASSKPGAADTQYF | TRBV5-6
CASSRGDNTGELFF | TRBV4-3
CATTSGGRETQYF | TRBV19
CATSRLGTGLYGYTF | TRBV15
CATSRGQGVYGYTF | TRBV15
CASSLEAYGYTF | TRBV28
CASRDSQYNEQFF | TRBV3-1/TRBV3-2
CASSGGTNRVSRNEQFF | TRBV7-2